What follows are 24 T cell receptor beta chains derived from one specimen sequenced in a study of technical replicates of blood from several donors. Clones were sequenced by immunoSEQ multiplex PCR, and TCRdb holds only the in-frame ones, with some missing. The sample yields 95,000 to 100,000 clones, over 95% seen once. Sequencing input: T cells isolated from PBMCs. These receptors came from a human donor in good health.

The V gene is TRBV7-6, the J gene TRBJ2-3; TRBD2 agrees at 11 bases. V lost 0 bases and J lost 1; bases outside the gene matches: 3. Germline assignment: CDR1 SGHVS and CDR2 FNYEAQ. The CDR3 consists of 17 residues. CDR3 in amino acids: CASSLARSGGGTDTQYF. Here the CDR3 DNA reads TGTGCCAGCAGCTTAGCGCGTAGCGGGGGGGGCACAGATACGCAGTATTTT.

The chain carries TRBV29-1 and TRBJ2-3; 9 bases agree with TRBD2. The CDR3 length is 15 residues. CDR1 and CDR2 from the germline V gene are SQVTM and ANQGSEA. V was clipped by 4 bases and J by 6 bases; unmatched bases: 11. The CDR3 bases are TGCAGCGTTGTTTCGGGGCGGGAGGGAGCGGATACGCAGTATTTT. It encodes CSVVSGREGADTQYF.

This chain uses TRBV2 with TRBJ1-1; 9 bases line up with TRBD1. After removal of 11 bases from V and 2 bases from J, the junction contained 12 bases not matched to a gene. This CDR3 has 15 amino acids. Germline-derived CDR1 and CDR2 are SNHLY and FYNNEI. This CDR3 reads CAGTGGSSFNTEAFF. The CDR3 DNA follows: TGTGCCGGAACAGGGGGCTCTTCATTCAACACTGAAGCTTTCTTT.

The rearrangement links TRBV9 to TRBJ2-1; 9 bases match TRBD2. This CDR3 region has 15 residues. Germline CDR1 SGDLS, CDR2 YYNGEE. After removal of 0 bases from V and 5 bases from J, the junction contained 3 bases not matched to a gene. CDR3 sequence reads: CASSVGLAGHNEQFF. CDR3 DNA: TGTGCCAGCAGCGTAGGGCTAGCGGGACACAATGAGCAGTTCTTC. The full variable domain, rest sourced from reference TRBV9 and TRBJ2-1, is DSGVTQTPKHLITATGQRVTLRCSPRSGDLSVYWYQQSLDQGLQFLIQYYNGEERAKGNILERFSAQQFPDLHSELNLSSLELGDSALYFCASSVGLAGHNEQFFGPGTRLTVL.

The genes are TRBV5-1 and TRBJ1-3, with D unclear. V lost 4 bases to trimming and J lost 4 bases, with 15 bases between them. The germline CDR1 and CDR2 sequences are SGHRS and YFSETQ. The CDR3 contains 15 residues. The CDR3 is CASSPGPTMGNTIYF. The CDR3 region has the DNA TGCGCCAGCAGCCCGGGTCCCACGATGGGAAACACCATATATTTT.

In nucleotides, the CDR3 is TGCGCCAGCAGTGCGAGACTAGCGGGGACTGATACGCAGTATTTT. This codes for CASSARLAGTDTQYF. The gene calls are TRBV10-1 and TRBJ2-3; 11 nucleotides line up with TRBD2. Trimming removed 4 bases from V and 6 bases from J; junction bases left unmatched: 6. CDR3 size: 15 residues. Germline V gene sequence: CDR1 WNHNN, CDR2 SYGVQD (reference sequence).

The gene calls are TRBV27 and TRBJ1-2, with TRBD1 as a possible D gene (6 bases). The germline V gene encodes CDR1 MNHEY and CDR2 SMNVEV (reference sequence). CDR3 length equals 13 residues. Trimming left V 6 bases short and J 5 bases short, with 13 bases between. This CDR3 is CASSLQGLYGYTF. CDR3 nucleotide sequence: TGTGCCAGCAGCTTACAGGGTCTTTATGGCTACACCTTC.

The chain recombines TRBV6-5 with TRBJ1-4; tentative D call: TRBD1 (5 bases). The CDR3 totals 14 residues. V lost 5 bases and J 2 bases, leaving 9 bases between the germline ends. Germline lookup yields CDR1 MNHEY and CDR2 SVGAGI. The CDR3 here is CASSRGTTNEKLFF. CDR3 nucleotide sequence: TGTGCCAGCAGTCGGGGGACCACTAATGAAAAACTGTTTTTT.

The V and J genes are TRBV2 and TRBJ2-1; TRBD1 matches at 8 bases. V was pared by 6 bases and J by 5 bases, with 6 bases of the junction left unmatched. The CDR3 length is 14 residues. Germline V gene data show CDR1 as SNHLY and CDR2 as FYNNEI. The CDR3 spells CASSREQGDNEQFF. DNA for the CDR3: TGTGCCAGCAGCCGTGAACAGGGGGACAATGAGCAGTTCTTC.

The chain has TRBV19 and TRBJ1-2; D unresolved. CDR1 and CDR2 (germline): LNHDA, SQIVND (reference sequence). V was clipped by 3 bases and J by 0 bases, with 8 bases between them. This CDR3 spans 14 amino acids. CDR3 DNA sequence: TGTGCCAGTAGTATTTCGGGAGCTAACTATGGCTACACCTTC. Protein: CASSISGANYGYTF.

The chain is built from TRBV19 and TRBJ1-1, with 8 nucleotides matching TRBD1. V gave up 10 bases and J gave up 1 base; unmatched junction bases: 5. CDR3 length equals 13 residues. The germline V gene has CDR1 LNHDA and CDR2 SQIVND (reference sequence). In DNA, the CDR3 is TGTGCCACCCGGACAGGGACGAACACTGAAGCTTTCTTT. Its translation: CATRTGTNTEAFF.

This rearrangement joins TRBV11-3 to TRBJ2-5; TRBD1 aligns across 10 bases. This CDR3 has 14 amino acids. In germline, CDR1 is SGHNT, CDR2 YENEEA. With 5 bases clipped from V and 5 bases from J, the junction kept 5 bases outside the gene matches. The CDR3 DNA reads as TGTGCCAGCAGCCGAAGGGACAGGGGTGAGACCCAGTACTTC. Encoded protein: CASSRRDRGETQYF.

The chain joins TRBV11-2 to TRBJ2-7; the match to TRBD1 covers 7 bases. The germline V gene encodes CDR1 SGHAT and CDR2 FQNNGV. CDR3 length: 14 amino acids. With V trimmed by 2 bases and J by 4 bases, 5 bases remained unmatched. CDR3 bases: TGTGCCAGCAGCTTAATCGGGACAGCATACGAGCAGTACTTC. It encodes CASSLIGTAYEQYF.

As DNA, the CDR3 is TGTGCCAGTACGGATGGGACACCGAACACTGAAGCTTTCTTT. It is translated as CASTDGTPNTEAFF. V gene TRBV19 combines with J gene TRBJ1-1; a weak D match, TRBD1 (6 bases). The CDR3 is 14 residues long. V lost 7 bases, J lost 1 base, and 13 bases lay in between. CDR1 and CDR2 (germline): LNHDA, SQIVND (reference sequence).

The chain uses TRBV7-3 and TRBJ2-1; D call uncertain. This CDR3 has 15 residues. V was pared by 2 bases and J by 0 bases, with 8 bases between. Germline CDR1 is SGHTA and CDR2 is FQGTGA. The CDR3 loop reads CASSLLRSSYNEQFF. The CDR3 region has the DNA TGTGCCAGCAGCTTATTACGGAGCTCCTACAATGAGCAGTTCTTC.

V gene TRBV7-9 combines with J gene TRBJ2-7; D gene uncertain. V was cut by 2 bases and J by 0 bases, with 8 bases left in between. Germline V gives CDR1 SEHNR, CDR2 FQNEAQ (reference sequence). The CDR3 is made up of 14 amino acids. The CDR3 loop reads CASSLLSGSYEQYF. In DNA form, the CDR3 reads TGTGCCAGCAGCTTACTATCGGGCTCCTACGAGCAGTACTTC.

About this clone itself: At one boundary the junction diverges from the germline segment, which might be a read error. The J gene is TRBJ2-1, the V gene TRBV9; tentative D call: TRBD2 (5 bases). The germline V gene has CDR1 SGDLS and CDR2 YYNGEE. The CDR3 loop spans 16 amino acids. The CDR3 DNA reads as TGTACCAGCAGCGTAGGTATTAGCGCGTCTTACAATGAGCAGTTCTTC. It specifies CTSSVGISASYNEQFF.

A single count supports this clone. The chain is built from TRBV5-4 and TRBJ1-2; D is ambiguous. Between the trimmed V and J ends, which lost 7 bases and 5 bases, there was a span of 15 bases. The CDR3 extends over 13 amino acids. Germline lookup yields CDR1 SGHNT and CDR2 YYREEE (reference sequence). CDR3 bases: TGTGCCAGCGTCTCCGATGGCCAGTATGGCTACACCTTC. Amino acids: CASVSDGQYGYTF.

The chain couples TRBV5-1 to TRBJ2-1; possible D gene TRBD2, 5 bases. There are 17 residues in the CDR3. With 0 bases removed from V and 0 bases from J, the gap between germline ends came to 13 bases. CDR1 is SGHRS and CDR2 is YFSETQ in the germline V gene. In DNA, the CDR3 is TGCGCCAGCAGCTTGGCCGAGCGGACGGACTCCTACAATGAGCAGTTCTTC. Translating it yields CASSLAERTDSYNEQFF.

The chain has TRBV7-9 and TRBJ1-1, with a weak D call TRBD1 (5 bases). Looked up from germline, CDR1 is SEHNR and CDR2 is FQNEAQ (reference sequence). Trimming pared 5 bases from V and 1 base from J, leaving 14 bases between. This CDR3 comprises 15 residues. CDR3 loop: CASSRAGGENTEAFF. CDR3 DNA sequence: TGTGCCAGCAGCCGAGCGGGGGGTGAGAACACTGAAGCTTTCTTT. The full variable domain, its missing parts supplied by reference TRBV7-9 and TRBJ1-1, is DTGVSQNPRHKITKRGQNVTFRCDPISEHNRLYWYRQTLGQGPEFLTYFQNEAQLEKSRLLSDRFSAERPKGSFSTLEIQRTEQGDSAMYLCASSRAGGENTEAFFGQGTRLTVV.

The V gene is TRBV29-1, the J gene TRBJ2-1, with 12 positions matching TRBD2. The CDR3 length is 16 residues. Trimming took 6 bases from V and 9 from J; bases not matched to a gene: 15. Germline-derived CDR1 and CDR2 are SQVTM and ANQGSEA. CDR3 sequence reads: CSVRDIRTSGVGEQFF. For the CDR3, the DNA is TGCAGCGTGAGGGACATACGGACTAGCGGGGTGGGTGAGCAGTTCTTC.

As regards this clone: One junction end does not reproduce the germline sequence, and a read error may be involved. The chain uses TRBV4-1 and TRBJ1-2; 8 nucleotides agree with TRBD1. Germline CDR1 MGHRA, CDR2 YSYEKL. The CDR3 has 12 residues. CDR3 amino acids: CASRDTGGLSLF. For the CDR3, the DNA is TGCGCCAGCAGGGACACAGGGGGTTTATCCCTCTTC.

The CDR3 region has the DNA TGCAGCGTTGAAGATCCCAAGCATGCGGGGGCTGGTTACGAGCAGTACTTC. It codes for CSVEDPKHAGAGYEQYF. The chain employs TRBV29-1 and TRBJ2-7; D is possibly TRBD2 (7 bases). This CDR3 spans 17 amino acids. V lost 0 bases and J lost 4, with 22 bases in between. Per the germline V gene, CDR1 is SQVTM and CDR2 is ANQGSEA.

The chain couples TRBV27 to TRBJ2-2, with D maybe TRBD2 (6 bases). Trimming took 9 bases from V and 5 from J, leaving 16 bases between them. Per the germline V gene, CDR1 is MNHEY and CDR2 is SMNVEV (reference sequence). The CDR3 loop spans 14 amino acids. CDR3 loop: CASRDSRETGELFF. DNA of the CDR3: TGTGCCAGTAGGGACTCCCGTGAGACCGGGGAGCTGTTTTTT.